The sequence of this TCR beta chain was determined in a study of T cell responses to AZD1222 COVID-19 vaccine. In its sample, this clone was seen a few times. The CDR3 is 14 residues long. V trimming: 5 bases; J trimming: 6 bases; junction bases outside the gene matches: 8. Germline V lookup: CDR1 GTSNPN, CDR2 SVGIG (reference sequence). Assay: immunoSEQ multiplex PCR; the TCRdb copy retains only in-frame clones and omits some. The table records fewer than 85,000 clones, 85% to 90% of them present only once. The rearrangement uses TRBV30 and TRBJ2-2, with TRBD1 matching 8 bases. The source material was peripheral blood, sampled 28 days after the second dose of the MenACWY control vaccine. This receptor was identified in an adult who received the MenACWY meningococcal vaccine as a control. The CDR3 bases are TGTGCCTGGGCACAGCCGACAGGGGCCGGGGAGCTGTTTTTT. Protein sequence: CAWAQPTGAGELFF.